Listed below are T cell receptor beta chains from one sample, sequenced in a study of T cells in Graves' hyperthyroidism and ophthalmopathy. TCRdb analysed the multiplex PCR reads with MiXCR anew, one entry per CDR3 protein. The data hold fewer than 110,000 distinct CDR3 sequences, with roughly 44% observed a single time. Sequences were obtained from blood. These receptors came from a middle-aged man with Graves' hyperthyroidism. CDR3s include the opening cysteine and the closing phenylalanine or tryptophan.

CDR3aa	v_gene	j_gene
CSARTGGAQYF	TRBV20-1	TRBJ2-7
CASSLNLAGISYEQYF	TRBV7-2	TRBJ2-7
CATSSQIPKGNEPCF	TRBV15	TRBJ2-1
CSARGQSNTEAFF	TRBV20-1	TRBJ1-1
CSLGLAGSYNEQFF	TRBV29-1	TRBJ2-1
CASSLGPSFGADTQYF	TRBV7-8	TRBJ2-3
CSARTAEVTQYF	TRBV20-1	TRBJ2-5
CASRIAGGPGDEQFF	TRBV28	TRBJ2-1
CASSQTGTGTRVQYF	TRBV19	TRBJ2-7
CASSLAAGGGFEQYF	TRBV7-6	TRBJ2-7
CATSDARARSNEQFF	TRBV24-1	TRBJ2-1
CASSPGRGAGELFF	TRBV19	TRBJ2-2
CASSGHRGRTDTQFF	TRBV7-9	TRBJ2-1
CASSVGTAYGCTF	TRBV9	TRBJ1-2
CSNNPPTGSYEQYF	TRBV20-1	TRBJ2-7
CASSLTSGRAQYF	TRBV28	TRBJ2-7
CASSPESAFSEQFF	TRBV5-1	TRBJ2-1
CASSLGASGSGTDTQYF	TRBV28	TRBJ2-3
CASSFGDRMSTDTQYF	TRBV7-2	TRBJ2-3
CASSVEGTSETGELFF	TRBV9	TRBJ2-2
CASRTQQEREAFF	TRBV6-5	TRBJ1-1
CASSPHRQGDNEQFF	TRBV3-1	TRBJ2-1
CASSFGGYEQYF	TRBV5-1	TRBJ2-7
CASSDEGGLDTEAFF	TRBV2	TRBJ1-1